This TCR beta chain comes out of a study of T cell repertoires in cytomegalovirus infection. Across the whole study: CMV epitopes used comprised recently identified HLA-C-restricted ones and well-studied HLA-B-restricted ones. Matching HLA type and CMV infection were both indicated by public TCR beta signatures.

Notes on the study in general: Identification of carriers of CMV plus the relevant HLA was performed using cumulative public TCR beta family frequency. There were HLA-C-restricted CMV-specific TCR beta clonotypes dominating the ex vivo response.

TCRdb re-called the reads through MiXCR, storing one row per CDR3 protein. The sample lists roughly 920,000 distinct CDR3 sequences; around 30% were seen once. V shed 6 bases and J shed 0 bases, with 11 bases lying between them. The germline gives CDR1 MNHNY, CDR2 SVGAGI (reference sequence). The CDR3 sequence is 15 residues long. The sample holds one count of this clonotype. Its antigen is unidentified. The sequencing used cultured CD8+ T cells from PBMCs, collected from culture after CMV antigen stimulation. This receptor was identified in a human donor in good health (CMV status not recorded). Some clones in this sample may be carry-over from other donors' samples. The chain uses TRBV6-6 and TRBJ2-2, with a tentative D call TRBD1 (5 bases). CDR3 sequence: CASSDGHTNTGELFF. CDR3 in DNA: TGTGCCAGCAGCGACGGACACACGAACACCGGGGAGCTGTTTTTT.